This TCR beta chain originates from a study of human T cells and chemical hapten exposure (dated by TCRdb to the early 2020s). In terms of the full investigation: For sensitization, 2% DPC in acetone was applied to a 2 cm by 2 cm area of upper inner arm skin. Throughout the approximately 24-week study period, patients were also given weekly therapeutic DPC doses on the scalp. Peripheral blood TCR repertoire changes were tracked in vivo in alopecia patients during primary and secondary sensitization to the hapten diphenylcyclopropenone (DPC). Patch tests used Finn chambers with 0.01% DPC on the upper back, scored after 6 days by International Contact Dermatitis Research Group standards. The mostly female patient cohort included alopecia areata with under or over 50% scalp involvement, alopecia totalis and alopecia universalis. Libraries were pooled for sequencing, and variation in per-sample TCR yields was attributed mainly to small differences in library volumes within the pool. For TCR sequencing, blood came from approximately 29 alopecia patients at anywhere from one to four time points (pre-sensitization, 2, 6 and 24 weeks). Patient blood was sampled pre-sensitization (week 0) and at 2, 6 and about 24 weeks after DPC sensitization.

The table lists this clonotype with a few counts. No cognate antigen has been identified for it. No base-level quality is on record; no much larger clone is a single base apart. V is clipped by 1 base and J by 4 bases, and the sequence between their germline boundaries is 7 bases long. Via the germline V gene, CDR1 is SGHTA and CDR2 FQGTGA. Including cysteine and phenylalanine, the CDR3 has 13 amino acids. The entry retains the CDR3 DNA only, 39 bases that are in frame from base 1. Library preparation was by RACE. These reads were obtained on a NextSeq 500. During library preparation, unique molecular identifiers were attached to individual cDNA molecules so that TCRs could be counted quantitatively and reproducibly. For every blood RNA sample, sequencing covered both the TCR alpha and TCR beta chains. In the source study's methods: A median of around 100,000 TCRs per sample was observed, with a range of about 20,000 to 750,000. V, J and CDR3 annotation of the TCR reads was performed with the Decombinator software suite. For PS versus PT1 abundance plots, all samples were subsampled to the same number of TCRs (28,000). Expanded TCRs were defined as absent before sensitization and observed at least eight times at the 2-week time point. TCRdb ran its own pipeline on the public reads, namely fastp trimming at Q25 and MiXCR clone calling, and kept in-frame beta chains. Each entry merges the rows of one CDR3 protein and shows their most common DNA and genes. TCRdb, not the authors, supplied the V and J calls. The sample yields around 99,000 distinct CDR3 sequences; 9.5% to 12% were counted once. The leading ten clones occupy 2.2% of the sample.

Results and caveats for the whole study, not just this receptor: Patch test score correlated positively with the number of PT1 expanded TCRs, reaching significance at thresholds 8, 16 and 32 but not at 4. After repeated subsampling, changes were observed in the strength of the expansion versus patch-test correlation and in the threshold at which the correlation became significant. Alopecia, a presumed autoimmune disease, was present in all patients, so the immune response of the patients might differ from that of healthy individuals. Compared with pre-sensitization or healthy control sets, expanded TCRs formed significantly more large CDR3 similarity clusters, which is consistent with antigen-driven responses. The number of TCRs above 1 in 1000 frequency did not change with DPC sensitization; there was no evidence of global repertoire structure alterations.

Read against the paper, the sample's time point label means: patch test 2, 6 weeks after DPC sensitization. The treatment or condition label here, explained by the study, means: therapeutic diphenylcyclopropenone sensitization with weekly scalp DPC. Blood at each patch-test visit was drawn before the patch test was applied. Eligible patients were aged 18 to 70, diagnosed with alopecia, deemed suitable for DPC therapy, and excluded if pregnant. Total RNA was isolated from unfractionated whole blood collected in Tempus Blood RNA tubes. This chain is built from TRBV7-3 and TRBJ1-1; no D segment can be confidently identified. This clonotype was sampled from a man aged 40-55 years with alopecia areata. Some clones in this sample may be carry-over from other donors' samples. This material consisted of whole blood, taken in connection with sensitization to the hapten diphenylcyclopropenone (DPC). The CDR3 amino acid sequence is: CASSLKPSTEAFF. The DNA is as follows: TGTGCCAGCAGCTTAAAACCGAGCACTGAAGCTTTCTTT.